This T cell receptor (beta chain) was captured in a study of Ad26.COV2.S vaccination and SARS-CoV-2 variants. Some clones are missing from TCRdb's copy, which holds only in-frame ones; the method was immunoSEQ multiplex PCR. Of some 400,000 clones in the sample, 75% to 90% were seen once. The V gene's germline CDR1 is MDHEN and CDR2 SYDVKM. The CDR3 is 13 amino acids. V lost 2 bases and J lost 5, with 8 bases in between. Treatment described: around 19 received Ad26.COV2.S at low or high dose, single or two shots; about 5 received placebo; per-sample allocation not given. Collection of samples fell on day 63 after the first vaccine or placebo injection.

This receptor was taken from a person between 18 and 65 years old who received the Ad26.COV2.S COVID-19 vaccine or a placebo. V usage is TRBV28 and J usage is TRBJ2-3; TRBD1 is a possible D gene (5 bases). The sequences come from peripheral blood, collected in a trial of Ad26.COV2.S vaccine versus placebo. The CDR3 DNA follows: TGTGCCAGCAGTTTAAGACAGCTAGATACGCAGTATTTT. Its translation: CASSLRQLDTQYF.